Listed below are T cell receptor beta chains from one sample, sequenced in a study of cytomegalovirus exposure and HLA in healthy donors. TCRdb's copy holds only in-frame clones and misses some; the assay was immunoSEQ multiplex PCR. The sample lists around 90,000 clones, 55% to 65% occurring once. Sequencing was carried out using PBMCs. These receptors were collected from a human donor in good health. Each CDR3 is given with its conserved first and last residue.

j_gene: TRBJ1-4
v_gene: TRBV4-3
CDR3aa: CASSPRDRSNEKLFF

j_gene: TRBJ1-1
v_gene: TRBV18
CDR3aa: CASSPQGARTEAFF

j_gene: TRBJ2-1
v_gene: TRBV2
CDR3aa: CASSGDGPGDEQFF

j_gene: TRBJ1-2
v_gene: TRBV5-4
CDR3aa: CASSLPTEGADGYTF

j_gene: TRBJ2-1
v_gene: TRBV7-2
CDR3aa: CASSIGSYNEQFF

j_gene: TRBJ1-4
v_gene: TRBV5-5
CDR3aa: CASSFVGATANEKLFF

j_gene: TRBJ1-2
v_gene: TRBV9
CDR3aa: CASSVPGQGAHDGYTF

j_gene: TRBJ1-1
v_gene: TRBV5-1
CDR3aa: CASSPVMNTEAFF

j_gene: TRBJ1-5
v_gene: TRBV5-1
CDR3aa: CASSLEPTGRINQPQHF

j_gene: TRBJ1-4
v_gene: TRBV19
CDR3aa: CASSTPPGELGEKLFF